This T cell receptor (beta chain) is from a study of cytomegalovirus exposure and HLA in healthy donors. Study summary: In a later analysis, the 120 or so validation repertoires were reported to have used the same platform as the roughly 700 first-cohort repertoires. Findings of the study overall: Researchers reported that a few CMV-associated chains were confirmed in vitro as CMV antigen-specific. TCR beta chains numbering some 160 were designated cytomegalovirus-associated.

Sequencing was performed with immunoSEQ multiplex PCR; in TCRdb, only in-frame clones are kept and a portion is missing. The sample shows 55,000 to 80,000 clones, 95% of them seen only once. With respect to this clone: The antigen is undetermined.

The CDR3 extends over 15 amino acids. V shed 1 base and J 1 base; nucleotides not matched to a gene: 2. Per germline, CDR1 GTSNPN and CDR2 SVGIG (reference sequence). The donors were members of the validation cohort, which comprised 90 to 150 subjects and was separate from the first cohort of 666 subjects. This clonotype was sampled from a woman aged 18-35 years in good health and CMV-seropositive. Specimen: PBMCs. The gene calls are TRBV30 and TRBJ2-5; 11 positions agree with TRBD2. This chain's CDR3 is CAWSEGLAAQETQYF. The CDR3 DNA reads TGTGCCTGGAGTGAGGGACTAGCGGCCCAAGAGACCCAGTACTTC.